This record covers a single T cell receptor (beta chain). Repertoires were generated with immunoSEQ multiplex PCR, while TCRdb's copy carries only in-frame clones and drops some. The table includes 150,000 to 200,000 clones, roughly 90% detected once. This specimen belongs to a study of blood T cell repertoires in COVID-19. The wider study: Sources were T cells, B-cell-depleted T cells, or PBMCs; the material itself was cDNA or gDNA.

Trimming took off 3 bases at V and 1 base at J, with 17 bases between the two ends. The CDR3 length is 17 residues. Germline CDR1 SGHRS, CDR2 YFSETQ. V gene TRBV5-1 combines with J gene TRBJ1-3, with no clear D. The clonotype comes from a man between 50 and 59 years old with acute or convalescent COVID-19. What was sequenced was peripheral blood. The CDR3 loop reads CASSSFSGRFSGNTIYF. The CDR3 bases are TGCGCCAGCAGCTCCTTCAGTGGGAGATTTTCTGGAAACACCATATATTTT.